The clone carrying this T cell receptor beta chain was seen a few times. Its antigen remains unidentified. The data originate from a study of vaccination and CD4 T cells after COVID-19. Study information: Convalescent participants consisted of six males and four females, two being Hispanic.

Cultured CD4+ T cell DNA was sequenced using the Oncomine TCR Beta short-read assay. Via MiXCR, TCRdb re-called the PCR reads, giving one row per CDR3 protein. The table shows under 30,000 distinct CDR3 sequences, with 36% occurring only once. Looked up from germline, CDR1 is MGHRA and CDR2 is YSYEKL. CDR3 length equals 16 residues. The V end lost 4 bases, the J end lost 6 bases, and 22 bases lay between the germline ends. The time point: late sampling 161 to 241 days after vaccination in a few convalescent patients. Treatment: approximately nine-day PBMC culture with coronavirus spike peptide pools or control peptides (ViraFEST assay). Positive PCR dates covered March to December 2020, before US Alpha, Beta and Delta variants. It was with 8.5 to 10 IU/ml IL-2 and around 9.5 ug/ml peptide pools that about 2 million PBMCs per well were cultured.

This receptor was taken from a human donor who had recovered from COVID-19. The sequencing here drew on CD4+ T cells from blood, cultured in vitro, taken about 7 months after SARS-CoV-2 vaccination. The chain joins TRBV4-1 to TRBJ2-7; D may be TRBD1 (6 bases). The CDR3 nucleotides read TGCGCCAGCAGCCTTGGCCCCTTCCGACAGGTCGGCGAGCAGTACTTC. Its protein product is CASSLGPFRQVGEQYF.